This section outlines one TCR beta chain sequence together with its context. This record comes from a study of OX40 agonist ivuxolimab in advanced cancers. On the study more broadly: Patients treated during dose escalation were battling hepatocellular carcinoma, melanoma, renal cell or head and neck cancer. The study reported partial responses in three patients: one hepatocellular carcinoma, two cutaneous melanoma.

The V end lost 3 bases, the J end lost 5 bases, and 10 bases lay between the germline ends. CDR3 length: 13 amino acids. Looked up from germline, CDR1 is GTSNPN and CDR2 is SVGIG (reference sequence). This table comes from immunoSEQ multiplex PCR, and its TCRdb copy is limited to in-frame clones, with some not included. The sample consists of about 93,000 clones, roughly 94% of them appearing once. Material: CD4+ or CD8+ T cells sorted from blood, obtained in a trial of the OX40 agonist ivuxolimab. The J gene is TRBJ2-2, the V gene TRBV30, with D perhaps given as TRBD1 or TRBD2 (5 bases each). The clonotype comes from an adult with an advanced solid tumor such as melanoma, head and neck, liver or kidney cancer. The CDR3 DNA is TGTGCCTGGAGGGGACCAGGGACCGGGGAGCTGTTTTTT. This translates into CAWRGPGTGELFF.